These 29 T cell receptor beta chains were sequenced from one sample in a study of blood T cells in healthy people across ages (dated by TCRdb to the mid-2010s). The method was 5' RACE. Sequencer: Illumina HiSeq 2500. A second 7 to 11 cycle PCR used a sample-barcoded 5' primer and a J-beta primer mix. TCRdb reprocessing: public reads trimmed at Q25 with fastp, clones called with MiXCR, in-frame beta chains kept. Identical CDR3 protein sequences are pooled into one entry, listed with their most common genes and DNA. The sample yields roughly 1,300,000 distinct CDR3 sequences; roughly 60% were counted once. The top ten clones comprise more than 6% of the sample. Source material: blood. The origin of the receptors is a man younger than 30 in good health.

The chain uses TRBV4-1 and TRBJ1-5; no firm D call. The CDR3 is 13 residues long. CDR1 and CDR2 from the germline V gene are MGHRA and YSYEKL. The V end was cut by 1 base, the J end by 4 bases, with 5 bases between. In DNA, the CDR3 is TGCGCCAGCAGCCAAGTGAAGAATCAGCCCCAGCATTTT. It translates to CASSQVKNQPQHF.

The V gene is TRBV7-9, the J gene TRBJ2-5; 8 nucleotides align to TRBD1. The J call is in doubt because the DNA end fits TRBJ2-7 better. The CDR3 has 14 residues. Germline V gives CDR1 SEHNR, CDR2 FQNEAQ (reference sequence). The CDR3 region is CASSSRTGLNEQYF. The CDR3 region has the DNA TGTGCCAGCAGCTCGAGGACAGGGCTCAACGAGCAGTACTTC.

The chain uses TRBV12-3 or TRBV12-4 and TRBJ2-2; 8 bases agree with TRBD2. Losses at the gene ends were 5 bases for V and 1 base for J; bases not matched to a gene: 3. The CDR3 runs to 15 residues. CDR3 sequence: CASSRRGGNTGELFF. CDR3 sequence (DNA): TGTGCCAGCAGTAGACGGGGGGGGAACACCGGGGAGCTGTTTTTT.

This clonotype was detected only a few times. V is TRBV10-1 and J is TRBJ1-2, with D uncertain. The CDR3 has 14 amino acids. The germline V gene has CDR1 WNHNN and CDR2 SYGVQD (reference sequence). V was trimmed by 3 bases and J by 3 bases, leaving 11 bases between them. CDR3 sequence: CASSESRRDYGYTF. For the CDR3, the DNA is TGCGCCAGCAGTGAATCGAGACGAGACTATGGCTACACCTTC.

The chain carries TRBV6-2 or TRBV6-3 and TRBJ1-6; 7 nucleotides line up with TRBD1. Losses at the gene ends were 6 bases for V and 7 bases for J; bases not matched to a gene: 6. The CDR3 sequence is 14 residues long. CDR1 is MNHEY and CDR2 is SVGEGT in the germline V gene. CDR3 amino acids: CASRQDRENSPLHF. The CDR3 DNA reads TGTGCCAGCAGGCAAGACAGGGAAAATTCACCCCTCCACTTT.

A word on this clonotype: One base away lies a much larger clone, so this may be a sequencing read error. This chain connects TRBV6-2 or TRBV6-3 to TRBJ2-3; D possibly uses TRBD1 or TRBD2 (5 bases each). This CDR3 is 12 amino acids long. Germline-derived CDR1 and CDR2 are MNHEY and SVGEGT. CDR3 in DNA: TGTGCCGGCAGTTACTTGGGGGAAACGCAGTATTTT. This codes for CAGSYLGETQYF.

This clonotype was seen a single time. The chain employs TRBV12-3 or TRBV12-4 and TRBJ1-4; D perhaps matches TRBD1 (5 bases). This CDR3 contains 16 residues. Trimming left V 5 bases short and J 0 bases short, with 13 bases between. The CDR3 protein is CASSGGMDATNEKLFF. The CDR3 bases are TGTGCCAGCAGTGGGGGAATGGATGCAACTAATGAAAAACTGTTTTTT.

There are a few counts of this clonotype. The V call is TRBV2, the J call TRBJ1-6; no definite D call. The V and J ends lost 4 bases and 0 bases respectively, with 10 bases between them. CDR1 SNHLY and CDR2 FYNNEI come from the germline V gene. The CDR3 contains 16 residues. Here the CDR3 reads CASSAAPSSYNSPLHF. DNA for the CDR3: TGTGCCAGCAGTGCCGCACCCAGCTCCTATAATTCACCCCTCCACTTT.

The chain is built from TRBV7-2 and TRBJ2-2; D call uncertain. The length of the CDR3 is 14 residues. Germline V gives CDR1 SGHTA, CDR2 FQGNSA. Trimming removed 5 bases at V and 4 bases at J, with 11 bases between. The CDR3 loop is CASSTSVGTGELFF. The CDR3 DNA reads TGTGCCAGCAGCACCTCCGTGGGCACCGGGGAGCTGTTTTTT.

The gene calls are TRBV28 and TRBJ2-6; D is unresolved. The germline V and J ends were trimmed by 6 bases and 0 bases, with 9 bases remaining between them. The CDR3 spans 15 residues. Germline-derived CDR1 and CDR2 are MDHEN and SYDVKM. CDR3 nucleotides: TGTGCCAGCAGCCTCCCGACCTCTGGGGCCAACGTCCTGACTTTC. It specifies CASSLPTSGANVLTF.

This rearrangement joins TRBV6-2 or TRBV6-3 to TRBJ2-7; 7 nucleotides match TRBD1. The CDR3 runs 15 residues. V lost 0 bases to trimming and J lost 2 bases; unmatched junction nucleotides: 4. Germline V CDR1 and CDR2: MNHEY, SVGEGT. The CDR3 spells CASSYSTGFTYEQYF. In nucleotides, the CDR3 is TGTGCCAGCAGTTACTCGACAGGGTTTACCTACGAGCAGTACTTC.

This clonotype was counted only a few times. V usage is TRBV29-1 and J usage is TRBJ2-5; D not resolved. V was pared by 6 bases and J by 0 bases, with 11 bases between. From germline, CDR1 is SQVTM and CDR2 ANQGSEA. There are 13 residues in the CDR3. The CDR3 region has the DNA TGCAGCGTCCGGGCCTTGTACCAAGAGACCCAGTACTTC. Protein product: CSVRALYQETQYF.

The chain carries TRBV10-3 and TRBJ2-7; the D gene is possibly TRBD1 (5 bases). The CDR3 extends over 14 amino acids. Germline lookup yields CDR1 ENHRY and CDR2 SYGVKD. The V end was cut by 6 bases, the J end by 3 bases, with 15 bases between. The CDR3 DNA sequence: TGTGCCATCAGGGGTGGTTCAGGGCTCTACGAGCAGTACTTC. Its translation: CAIRGGSGLYEQYF.

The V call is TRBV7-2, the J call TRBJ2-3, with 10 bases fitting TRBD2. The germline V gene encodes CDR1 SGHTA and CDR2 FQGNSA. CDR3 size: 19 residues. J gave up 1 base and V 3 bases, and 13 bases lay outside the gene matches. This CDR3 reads CASSFTPSETSGRTDTQYF. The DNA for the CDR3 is TGTGCCAGCAGCTTTACTCCGTCCGAGACTAGCGGGCGCACAGATACGCAGTATTTT.

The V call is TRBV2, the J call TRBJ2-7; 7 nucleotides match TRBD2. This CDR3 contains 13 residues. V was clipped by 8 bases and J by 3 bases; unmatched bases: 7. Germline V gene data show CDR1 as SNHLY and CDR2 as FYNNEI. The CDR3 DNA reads TGTGCCAGCGGGGAGGGACTCCGCTACGAGCAGTACTTC. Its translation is CASGEGLRYEQYF.

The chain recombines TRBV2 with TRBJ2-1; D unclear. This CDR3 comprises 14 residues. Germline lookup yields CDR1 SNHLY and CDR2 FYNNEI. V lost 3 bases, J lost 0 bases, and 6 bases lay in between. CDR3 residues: CASSDSSSYNEQFF. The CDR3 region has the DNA TGTGCCAGCAGTGACTCTAGCTCCTACAATGAGCAGTTCTTC.

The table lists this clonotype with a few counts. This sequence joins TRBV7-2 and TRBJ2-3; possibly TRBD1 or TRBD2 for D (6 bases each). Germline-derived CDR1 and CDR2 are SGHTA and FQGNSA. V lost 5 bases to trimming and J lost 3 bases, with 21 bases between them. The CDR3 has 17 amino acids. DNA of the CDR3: TGTGCCAGCAGCGGAGGGTGGGGGCCTAGTAAAACAGATACGCAGTATTTT. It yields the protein CASSGGWGPSKTDTQYF. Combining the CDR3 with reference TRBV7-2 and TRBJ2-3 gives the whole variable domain GAGVSQSPSNKVTEKGKDVELRCDPISGHTALYWYRQSLGQGLEFLIYFQGNSAPDKSGLPSDRFSAERTGGSVSTLTIQRTQQEDSAVYLCASSGGWGPSKTDTQYFGPGTRLTVL.

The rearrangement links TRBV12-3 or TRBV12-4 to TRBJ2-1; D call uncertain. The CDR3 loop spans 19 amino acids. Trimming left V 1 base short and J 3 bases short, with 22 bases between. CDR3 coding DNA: TGTGCCAGCAGTTTAGAGCTACCCCAACAAGCTCGATACTACAATGAGCAGTTCTTC. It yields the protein CASSLELPQQARYYNEQFF.

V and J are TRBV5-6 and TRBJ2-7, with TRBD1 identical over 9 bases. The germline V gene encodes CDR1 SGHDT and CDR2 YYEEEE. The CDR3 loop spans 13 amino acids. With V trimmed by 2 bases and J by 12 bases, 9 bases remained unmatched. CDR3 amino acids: CASSLSDRGGSYF. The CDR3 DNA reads TGTGCCAGCAGCTTAAGCGACAGGGGGGGGTCGTACTTC.

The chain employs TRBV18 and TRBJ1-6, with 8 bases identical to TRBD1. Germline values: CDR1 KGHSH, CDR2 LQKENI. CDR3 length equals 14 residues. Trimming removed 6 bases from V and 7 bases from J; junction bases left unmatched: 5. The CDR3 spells CASSDRGLNSPLHF. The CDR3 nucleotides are TGTGCCAGCTCCGACAGGGGTTTGAATTCACCCCTCCACTTT.

The CDR3 nucleotides are TGCGCCAGCAGTGACCACACAAAGCCTGAAGCTTTCTTT. It yields the protein CASSDHTKPEAFF. V is TRBV10-2 and J is TRBJ1-1, with D unresolved. With 3 bases removed from V and 6 bases from J, the gap between germline ends came to 11 bases. Germline V gene lookup returns CDR1 WSHSY and CDR2 SAAADI. The length of the CDR3 is 13 residues.

CDR3 sequence: CASSYREGRNSPLHF. DNA of the CDR3: TGTGCCAGCAGTTACCGTGAGGGCCGCAACTCACCCCTCCACTTT. The V gene is TRBV6-2 or TRBV6-3, the J gene TRBJ1-6, with D uncertain. Trimming pared 2 bases from V and 10 bases from J, leaving 15 bases between. The CDR3 has 15 amino acids. Germline lookup yields CDR1 MNHEY and CDR2 SVGEGT.

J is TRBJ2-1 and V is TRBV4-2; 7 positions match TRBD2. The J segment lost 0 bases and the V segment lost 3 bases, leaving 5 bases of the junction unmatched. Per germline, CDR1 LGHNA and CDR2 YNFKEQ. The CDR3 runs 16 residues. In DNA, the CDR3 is TGTGCCAGCAGCCAGCCCGGGGAGGGCTCCTACAATGAGCAGTTCTTC. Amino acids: CASSQPGEGSYNEQFF.

Written as DNA, the CDR3 is TGTGCCAGCAGTTTGCCGCCGGGACAGGGGGGAGAGACCCAGTACTTC. The encoded protein is CASSLPPGQGGETQYF. This chain joins TRBV12-3 or TRBV12-4 and TRBJ2-5, with 11 bases that match TRBD1. This CDR3 spans 16 amino acids. Unmatched junction bases numbered 7, after V lost 3 bases and J lost 4 bases.

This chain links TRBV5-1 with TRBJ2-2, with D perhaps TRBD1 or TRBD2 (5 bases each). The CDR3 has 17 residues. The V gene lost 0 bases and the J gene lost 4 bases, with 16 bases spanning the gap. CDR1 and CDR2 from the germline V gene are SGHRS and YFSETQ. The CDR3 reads CASSLGSGLSSTGELFF. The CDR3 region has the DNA TGCGCCAGCAGCTTGGGCTCGGGGCTGAGCTCCACCGGGGAGCTGTTTTTT.

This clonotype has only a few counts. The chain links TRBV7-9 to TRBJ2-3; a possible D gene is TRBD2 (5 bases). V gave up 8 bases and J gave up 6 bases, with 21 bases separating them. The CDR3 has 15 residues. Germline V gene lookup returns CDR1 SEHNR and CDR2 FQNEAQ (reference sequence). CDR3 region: CASVGEAGPADTQYF. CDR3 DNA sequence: TGTGCCAGCGTCGGAGAGGCGGGCCCCGCTGATACGCAGTATTTT.

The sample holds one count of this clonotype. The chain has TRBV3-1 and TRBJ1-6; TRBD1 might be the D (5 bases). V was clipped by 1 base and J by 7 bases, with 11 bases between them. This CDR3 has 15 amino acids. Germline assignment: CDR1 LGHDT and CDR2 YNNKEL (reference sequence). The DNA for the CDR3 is TGTGCCAGCAGCCAAGGGCGGGGCATAAATTCACCCCTCCACTTT. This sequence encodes CASSQGRGINSPLHF.

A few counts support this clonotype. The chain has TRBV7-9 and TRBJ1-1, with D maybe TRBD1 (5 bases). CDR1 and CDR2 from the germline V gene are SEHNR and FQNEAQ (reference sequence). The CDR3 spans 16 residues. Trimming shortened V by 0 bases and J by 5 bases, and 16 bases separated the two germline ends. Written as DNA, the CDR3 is TGTGCCAGCAGCTTAGCGGCGGGGCCACTGCGGACTGAAGCTTTCTTT. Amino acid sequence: CASSLAAGPLRTEAFF.

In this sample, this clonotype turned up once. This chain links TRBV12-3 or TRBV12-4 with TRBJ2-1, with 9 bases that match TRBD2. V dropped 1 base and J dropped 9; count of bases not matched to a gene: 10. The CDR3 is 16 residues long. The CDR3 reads CASSLGIAGEFSEQFF. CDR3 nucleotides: TGTGCCAGCAGTTTAGGGATAGCGGGAGAGTTCTCTGAGCAGTTCTTC.